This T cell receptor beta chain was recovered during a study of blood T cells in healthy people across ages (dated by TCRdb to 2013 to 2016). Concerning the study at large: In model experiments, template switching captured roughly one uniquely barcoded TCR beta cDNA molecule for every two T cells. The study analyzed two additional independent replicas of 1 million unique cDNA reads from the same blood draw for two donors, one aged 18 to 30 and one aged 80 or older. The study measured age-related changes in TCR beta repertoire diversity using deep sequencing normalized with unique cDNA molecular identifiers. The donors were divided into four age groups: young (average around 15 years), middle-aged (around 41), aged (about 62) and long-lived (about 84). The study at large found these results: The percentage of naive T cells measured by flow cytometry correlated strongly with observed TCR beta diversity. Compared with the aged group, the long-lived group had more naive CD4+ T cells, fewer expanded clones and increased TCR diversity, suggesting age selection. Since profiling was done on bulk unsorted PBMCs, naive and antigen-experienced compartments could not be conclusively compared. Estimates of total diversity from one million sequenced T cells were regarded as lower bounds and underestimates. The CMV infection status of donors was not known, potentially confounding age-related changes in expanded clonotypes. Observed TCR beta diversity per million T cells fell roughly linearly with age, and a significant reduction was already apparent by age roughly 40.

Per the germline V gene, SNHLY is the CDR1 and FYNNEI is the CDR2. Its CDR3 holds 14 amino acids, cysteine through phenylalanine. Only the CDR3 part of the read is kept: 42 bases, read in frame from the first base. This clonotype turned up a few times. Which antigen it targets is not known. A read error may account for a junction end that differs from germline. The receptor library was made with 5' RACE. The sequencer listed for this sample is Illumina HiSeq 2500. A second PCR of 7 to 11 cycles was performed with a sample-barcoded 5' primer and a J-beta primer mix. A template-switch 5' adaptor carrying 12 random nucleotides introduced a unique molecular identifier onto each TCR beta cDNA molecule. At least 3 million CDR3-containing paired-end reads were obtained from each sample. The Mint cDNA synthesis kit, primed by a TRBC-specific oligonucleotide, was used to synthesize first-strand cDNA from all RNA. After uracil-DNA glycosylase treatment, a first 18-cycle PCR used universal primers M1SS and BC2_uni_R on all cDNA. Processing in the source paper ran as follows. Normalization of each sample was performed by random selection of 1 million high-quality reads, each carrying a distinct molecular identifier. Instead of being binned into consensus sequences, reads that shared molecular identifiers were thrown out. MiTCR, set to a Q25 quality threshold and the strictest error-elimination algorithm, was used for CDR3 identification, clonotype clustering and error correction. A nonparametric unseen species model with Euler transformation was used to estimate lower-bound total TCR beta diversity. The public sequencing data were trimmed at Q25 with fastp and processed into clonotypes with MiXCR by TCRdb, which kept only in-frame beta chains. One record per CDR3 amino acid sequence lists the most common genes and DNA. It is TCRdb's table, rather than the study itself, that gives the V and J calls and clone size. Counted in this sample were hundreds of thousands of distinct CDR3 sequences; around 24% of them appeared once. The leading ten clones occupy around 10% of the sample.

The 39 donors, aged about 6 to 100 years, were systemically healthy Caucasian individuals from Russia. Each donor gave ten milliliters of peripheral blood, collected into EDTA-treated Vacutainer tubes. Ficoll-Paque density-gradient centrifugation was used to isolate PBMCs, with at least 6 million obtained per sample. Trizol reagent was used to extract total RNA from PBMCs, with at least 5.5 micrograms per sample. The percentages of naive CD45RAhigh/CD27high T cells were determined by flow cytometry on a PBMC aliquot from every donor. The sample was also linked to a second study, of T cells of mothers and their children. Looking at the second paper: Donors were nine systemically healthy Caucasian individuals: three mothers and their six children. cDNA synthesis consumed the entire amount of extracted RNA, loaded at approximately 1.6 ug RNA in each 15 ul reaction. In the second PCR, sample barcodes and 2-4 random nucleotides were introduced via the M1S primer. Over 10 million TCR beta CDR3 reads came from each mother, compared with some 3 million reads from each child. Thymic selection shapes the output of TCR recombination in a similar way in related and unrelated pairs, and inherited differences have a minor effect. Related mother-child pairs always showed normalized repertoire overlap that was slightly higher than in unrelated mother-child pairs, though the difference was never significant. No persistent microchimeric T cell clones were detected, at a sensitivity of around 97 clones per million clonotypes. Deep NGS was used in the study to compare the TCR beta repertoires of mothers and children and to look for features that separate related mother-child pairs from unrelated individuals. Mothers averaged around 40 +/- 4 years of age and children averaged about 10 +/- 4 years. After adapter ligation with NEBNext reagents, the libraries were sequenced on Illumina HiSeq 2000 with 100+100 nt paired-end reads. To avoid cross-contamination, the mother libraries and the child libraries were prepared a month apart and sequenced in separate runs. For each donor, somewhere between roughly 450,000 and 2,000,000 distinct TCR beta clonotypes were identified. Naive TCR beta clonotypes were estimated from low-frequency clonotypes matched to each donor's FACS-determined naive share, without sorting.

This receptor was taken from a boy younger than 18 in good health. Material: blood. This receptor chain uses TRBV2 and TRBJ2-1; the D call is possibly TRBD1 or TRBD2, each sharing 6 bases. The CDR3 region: CASSAGFNGGQWIF. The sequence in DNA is TGTGCCAGCAGTGCAGGCTTTAATGGGGGGCAGTGGATCTTC.